The 17 T cell receptor beta chains below come from one sample, sequenced in a study of blood T cell repertoires in COVID-19. Produced via immunoSEQ multiplex PCR; TCRdb's table is partial and in-frame only. Counted here are almost 350,000 clones, about nine tenths occurring once; the ten biggest clones make up over 0.9%. Material: PBMCs or T cells enriched from blood (not recorded which). The receptors originated from a woman aged 25 to 39 who had been exposed to COVID-19.

This clone was found a few times. A junction end diverges from the germline sequence, so it may reflect a read error. The V gene is TRBV29-1, the J gene TRBJ2-3; D remains ambiguous. The germline gives CDR1 SQVTM, CDR2 ANQGSEA. The CDR3 is 11 amino acids. The CDR3 DNA is TGCAGCGTTGAGGTATATGAGACTCCTACTTTT. It translates to CSVEVYETPTF.

Only one count was recorded for this clone. The V gene is TRBV24-1, the J gene TRBJ2-5; TRBD1 agrees at 9 bases. Germline V gene sequence: CDR1 KGHDR, CDR2 SFDVKD. This CDR3 contains 16 residues. V dropped 4 bases and J dropped 6; count of bases not matched to a gene: 11. CDR3 DNA sequence: TGTGCCACCAGTGAATCGGACAGGGGAGGGTGGAAGACCCAGTACTTC. It codes for CATSESDRGGWKTQYF.

This clone has more than one count but fewer than ten. The V call is TRBV28, the J call TRBJ2-7; D possibly corresponds to TRBD1 (6 bases). CDR3 length: 15 residues. V gave up 3 bases and J gave up 2 bases, with 14 bases separating them. CDR1 and CDR2 (germline): MDHEN, SYDVKM. CDR3 in amino acids: CASSLEVAGAYEQYF. The CDR3 bases are TGTGCCAGCAGTTTGGAGGTCGCAGGGGCCTACGAGCAGTACTTC.

The chain links TRBV7-9 to TRBJ1-5, with 9 bases fitting TRBD1. V was clipped by 5 bases and J by 3 bases; unmatched bases: 5. This CDR3 contains 15 residues. Looked up from germline, CDR1 is SEHNR and CDR2 is FQNEAQ (reference sequence). The CDR3 sequence is CASSKGQGPNQPQHF. DNA of the CDR3: TGTGCCAGCAGCAAGGGACAGGGACCCAATCAGCCCCAGCATTTT.

In this sample, this clone turned up once. CDR3 amino acids: CASTPDTRGGELFF. In nucleotides, the CDR3 is TGTGCCAGTACTCCGGACACAAGGGGCGGGGAGCTGTTTTTT. V usage is TRBV19 and J usage is TRBJ2-2; a possible D gene is TRBD1 (5 bases). Trimming took off 7 bases at V and 7 bases at J, with 16 bases between the two ends. CDR3 length: 14 residues. The V gene's germline CDR1 is LNHDA and CDR2 SQIVND (reference sequence).

In nucleotides, the CDR3 is TGCAGCGTTCGGGGACAGGGGTCTTGGTACGAGCAGTACTTC. As protein: CSVRGQGSWYEQYF. The genes are TRBV29-1 and TRBJ2-7; 10 nucleotides agree with TRBD1. CDR3 length: 14 amino acids. CDR1 and CDR2 (germline): SQVTM, ANQGSEA. The junction had 8 bases not matched to a gene; V was cut back by 5 bases and J by 4 bases.

The V and J genes are TRBV27 and TRBJ1-1; 7 positions agree with TRBD1. The germline V gene encodes CDR1 MNHEY and CDR2 SMNVEV (reference sequence). This CDR3 is 13 amino acids long. With 8 bases clipped from V and 0 bases from J, the junction kept 3 bases outside the gene matches. CDR3 amino acids: CASGTALNTEAFF. CDR3 DNA sequence: TGTGCCAGCGGGACAGCTTTGAACACTGAAGCTTTCTTT.

The chain employs TRBV28 and TRBJ2-7; the D gene is possibly TRBD2 (6 bases). Trimming took off 4 bases at V and 1 base at J, with 17 bases between the two ends. This CDR3 is built from 16 residues. The V gene's germline CDR1 is MDHEN and CDR2 SYDVKM. DNA for the CDR3: TGTGCCAGCAGTTCTCGGCGGGCAGGGACTTCCTACGAGCAGTACTTC. It yields the protein CASSSRRAGTSYEQYF.

The chain links TRBV28 to TRBJ2-5; D gene ambiguous. The CDR3 is made up of 16 amino acids. Trimming shortened V by 7 bases and J by 2 bases, and 20 bases separated the two germline ends. CDR1 is MDHEN and CDR2 is SYDVKM in the germline V gene. This chain's CDR3 is CASKDMVPVRQETQYF. CDR3 sequence (DNA): TGTGCCAGCAAAGACATGGTGCCCGTCCGACAAGAGACCCAGTACTTC.

The chain couples TRBV12-3 or TRBV12-4 to TRBJ2-5; TRBD2 is a possible D gene (6 bases). The V and J ends lost 6 bases and 1 base respectively, with 9 bases between them. This CDR3 is 13 amino acids long. The CDR3 protein is CASRREVQETQYF. The CDR3 nucleotides read TGTGCCAGCAGGAGGGAGGTCCAAGAGACCCAGTACTTC.

V and J are TRBV19 and TRBJ2-7; 14 nucleotides align to TRBD2. V was pared by 7 bases and J by 4 bases, with 6 bases of the junction left unmatched. This CDR3 region has 15 residues. Germline CDR1 reads LNHDA; CDR2 reads SQIVND (reference sequence). In DNA form, the CDR3 reads TGTGCCAGTACAGTCGGACTAGCGGGAGGTTACGAGCAGTACTTC. Protein sequence: CASTVGLAGGYEQYF.

The CDR3 DNA sequence: TGTGCCAGTAGTGGACTAGCGGCCGCCGGGGAGCTGTTTTTT. Protein product: CASSGLAAAGELFF. The chain employs TRBV19 and TRBJ2-2; 10 positions agree with TRBD2. The CDR3 has 14 amino acids. J gave up 6 bases and V 5 bases, and 3 bases lay outside the gene matches. Germline V gives CDR1 LNHDA, CDR2 SQIVND (reference sequence).

The V and J genes are TRBV20-1 and TRBJ1-5; TRBD1 might be the D (6 bases). Germline-derived CDR1 and CDR2 are DFQATT and SNEGSKA (reference sequence). This CDR3 spans 13 amino acids. V was cut by 3 bases and J by 5 bases, with 11 bases left in between. The CDR3 DNA is TGCAGTGCTAGTTCAGGGGTTCATCAGCCCCAGCATTTT. Translated: CSASSGVHQPQHF.

This sequence joins TRBV9 and TRBJ1-1; possible D gene TRBD1, 6 bases. The V end was cut by 2 bases, the J end by 5 bases, with 13 bases between. The CDR3 spans 14 residues. CDR1 and CDR2 from the germline V gene are SGDLS and YYNGEE. This CDR3 is CASSVGDTETEAFF. Here the CDR3 DNA reads TGTGCCAGCAGCGTGGGGGACACTGAAACTGAAGCTTTCTTT.

The chain employs TRBV7-2 and TRBJ1-2; D remains unclear. Looked up from germline, CDR1 is SGHTA and CDR2 is FQGNSA. V lost 2 bases and J 2 bases, leaving 9 bases between the germline ends. The length of the CDR3 is 14 residues. CDR3 nucleotide sequence: TGTGCCAGCAGCTTATGGGAGAGGAACTATGGCTACACCTTC. Translation gives CASSLWERNYGYTF. Drawing the rest from reference TRBV7-2 and TRBJ1-2, the complete variable domain is GAGVSQSPSNKVTEKGKDVELRCDPISGHTALYWYRQSLGQGLEFLIYFQGNSAPDKSGLPSDRFSAERTGGSVSTLTIQRTQQEDSAVYLCASSLWERNYGYTFGSGTRLTVV.

The chain is built from TRBV20-1 and TRBJ2-5, with TRBD2 as a possible D gene (5 bases). Germline CDR1 DFQATT, CDR2 SNEGSKA (reference sequence). This CDR3 contains 14 residues. Trimming left V 3 bases short and J 1 base short, with 12 bases between. Here the CDR3 DNA reads TGCAGTGCTAGTGAGCGGAGCGTCCAAGAGACCCAGTACTTC. This codes for CSASERSVQETQYF.

The table lists this clone with a count of one. The chain joins TRBV11-2 to TRBJ2-5, with D possibly matching TRBD2 (6 bases). Trimming cost V 5 bases and J 2 bases, with 12 bases left between them. The CDR3 has 14 residues. CDR1 SGHAT and CDR2 FQNNGV come from the germline V gene. In nucleotides, the CDR3 is TGTGCCAGCAGCCCGTCGGGACTTCAAGAGACCCAGTACTTC. Protein sequence: CASSPSGLQETQYF.